The text below deals with one T cell receptor (beta chain). The antigen is unknown. Per-sample PBMC isolation yielded at least 6.5 million cells. It was with a sample-barcoded 5' primer and a J-beta primer mix that a second PCR of roughly 7 to 12 cycles was run. Each sample provided no less than 2.5 million CDR3-containing paired-end reads. MiXCR, run by TCRdb on the 5' RACE reads, gives a single entry per CDR3 protein. This sample has 800,000 to 1,000,000 distinct CDR3 sequences, with 48% found just once. From germline, CDR1 is SGDLS and CDR2 YYNGEE. The CDR3 runs 13 residues. V lost 4 bases, J lost 6 bases, and 14 bases lay in between. The sample is drawn from a study of blood T cells in healthy people across ages. Study conclusions and caveats: Across the age range, TCR beta diversity per million T cells fell in a roughly linear way.

The gene calls are TRBV9 and TRBJ2-7; D perhaps matches TRBD1 (5 bases). Sequences were obtained from blood. The source is a man aged 30-40 years in good health. Written as DNA, the CDR3 is TGTGCCAGCAGCCTAGACCCAGGGCCCGAGCAGTACTTC. It is translated as CASSLDPGPEQYF.